This section outlines one TCR beta chain sequence together with its context. Its target is unknown. The data belong to a study of T cell responses to AZD1222 COVID-19 vaccine. General observations from the study: Clonal diversity was possibly underestimated, and the donors were mostly white British, with more females.

TCRdb's table, derived via immunoSEQ multiplex PCR, lists solely in-frame clones and lacks some. The table has about 21,000 clones, roughly 84% seen once. The V segment lost 6 bases and the J segment 0 bases; nucleotides outside the gene matches: 0. Germline V gene lookup returns CDR1 LNHDA and CDR2 SQIVND (reference sequence). The CDR3 sequence is 15 residues long. The sequencing here drew on peripheral blood, taken 28 days after the second AZD1222 dose. The TCR comes from an adult who received the AZD1222 COVID-19 vaccine. The chain links TRBV19 to TRBJ2-6; 9 nucleotides align to TRBD1. The CDR3, as DNA: TGTGCCAGTAGGACAGGGGGCTCTGGGGCCAACGTCCTGACTTTC. Translated, it gives CASRTGGSGANVLTF.